A selection of T cell receptor beta chains follows, all from one sample in a study of identifying expanded T cells in peripheral blood. This table comes from immunoSEQ multiplex PCR, and its TCRdb copy is limited to in-frame clones, with some not included. The table records approximately 94,000 clones, 80% to 90% of them present only once. Sequencing was performed on blood. These receptors all stem from a person aged 18-70 years in good health. Each CDR3 is given with its conserved first and last residue. Each record gives: clone size, D gene, J gene, V gene, CDR3 protein. A D gene is named only where the DNA matches it firmly. Some rows have no size entry. The others give once, few or many, or a class for an expanded clone.

abundance: .; d_gene: .; j_gene: TRBJ2-1; v_gene: TRBV11-3; CDR3aa: CASSLDLVGGGGSNEQFF
abundance: .; d_gene: .; j_gene: TRBJ1-5; v_gene: TRBV13; CDR3aa: CASSFGVSDQPQHF
abundance: few; d_gene: TRBD2; j_gene: TRBJ2-1; v_gene: TRBV18; CDR3aa: CASSPGFRREGEQFF
abundance: .; d_gene: .; j_gene: TRBJ2-4; v_gene: TRBV12-5; CDR3aa: CASGFRSGRNIQYF
abundance: once; d_gene: TRBD1; j_gene: TRBJ1-1; v_gene: TRBV11-2; CDR3aa: CASSLDSQGRNTEAFF
abundance: .; d_gene: TRBD1; j_gene: TRBJ2-1; v_gene: TRBV11-2; CDR3aa: CASNEQGAFYNEQFF
abundance: .; d_gene: .; j_gene: TRBJ2-5; v_gene: TRBV28; CDR3aa: CASSPTGSRETQYF
abundance: .; d_gene: .; j_gene: TRBJ1-4; v_gene: TRBV29-1; CDR3aa: CSVEDGTAATNEKLFF
abundance: .; d_gene: TRBD1; j_gene: TRBJ1-2; v_gene: TRBV2; CDR3aa: CASRKQGASTGYTF
abundance: .; d_gene: .; j_gene: TRBJ2-1; v_gene: TRBV5-3; CDR3aa: CASSQEGRQYNEQFF
abundance: .; d_gene: TRBD2; j_gene: TRBJ2-3; v_gene: TRBV7-2; CDR3aa: CASARLAGGTDTQYF
abundance: .; d_gene: .; j_gene: TRBJ1-6; v_gene: TRBV6-6; CDR3aa: CASTYHHRANSPLHF
abundance: .; d_gene: .; j_gene: TRBJ1-1; v_gene: TRBV7-9; CDR3aa: CASSPPPDTEAFF
abundance: .; d_gene: .; j_gene: TRBJ1-1; v_gene: TRBV12-5; CDR3aa: CASGLVIGPNTEAFF
abundance: .; d_gene: .; j_gene: TRBJ1-1; v_gene: TRBV30; CDR3aa: CARNPHPGDTLAPTEAFF
abundance: .; d_gene: TRBD1; j_gene: TRBJ1-1; v_gene: TRBV5-1; CDR3aa: CASSLALTGVNTEAFF
abundance: .; d_gene: TRBD1; j_gene: TRBJ2-1; v_gene: TRBV29-1; CDR3aa: CSVEVIGRGHGEQFF
abundance: .; d_gene: .; j_gene: TRBJ1-1; v_gene: TRBV6-1; CDR3aa: CASKGGVEAFF
abundance: .; d_gene: .; j_gene: TRBJ1-1; v_gene: TRBV5-1; CDR3aa: CASSLDGGATEAFF
abundance: .; d_gene: TRBD2; j_gene: TRBJ2-3; v_gene: TRBV27; CDR3aa: CASRLAGVGADTQYF